The clone carrying this T cell receptor beta chain was recorded many times. Its antigen remains unknown. These data originate in a study of T cell clonality in common variable immunodeficiency. Study results and caveats: Shared TCRbeta clones were fewer between CVID subjects than controls.

The protocol was immunoSEQ multiplex PCR, while the TCRdb copy is restricted to in-frame clones and leaves out a portion. The sample was found to contain some 60,000 clones, and every one recurs. The receptor was derived from a person aged 18 to 70 in good health. Sequencing was done on a sample of peripheral blood mononuclear cells.

Incomplete CDR3 DNA: TGTGCCAGCAGCTTGCCCGGGGATACG. Translated: CASSLPGDT. The entire CDR3 protein is CASSLPGDTQYF. The chain is built from TRBV5-6 and TRBJ2-3; D is uncertain. The read falls 3 residues short of the CDR3 end, and the missing part is taken from the germline J gene. The CDR3 totals 12 residues. Looked up from germline, CDR1 is SGHDT and CDR2 is YYEEEE. V lost 1 base and J 6 bases, leaving 6 bases between the germline ends.